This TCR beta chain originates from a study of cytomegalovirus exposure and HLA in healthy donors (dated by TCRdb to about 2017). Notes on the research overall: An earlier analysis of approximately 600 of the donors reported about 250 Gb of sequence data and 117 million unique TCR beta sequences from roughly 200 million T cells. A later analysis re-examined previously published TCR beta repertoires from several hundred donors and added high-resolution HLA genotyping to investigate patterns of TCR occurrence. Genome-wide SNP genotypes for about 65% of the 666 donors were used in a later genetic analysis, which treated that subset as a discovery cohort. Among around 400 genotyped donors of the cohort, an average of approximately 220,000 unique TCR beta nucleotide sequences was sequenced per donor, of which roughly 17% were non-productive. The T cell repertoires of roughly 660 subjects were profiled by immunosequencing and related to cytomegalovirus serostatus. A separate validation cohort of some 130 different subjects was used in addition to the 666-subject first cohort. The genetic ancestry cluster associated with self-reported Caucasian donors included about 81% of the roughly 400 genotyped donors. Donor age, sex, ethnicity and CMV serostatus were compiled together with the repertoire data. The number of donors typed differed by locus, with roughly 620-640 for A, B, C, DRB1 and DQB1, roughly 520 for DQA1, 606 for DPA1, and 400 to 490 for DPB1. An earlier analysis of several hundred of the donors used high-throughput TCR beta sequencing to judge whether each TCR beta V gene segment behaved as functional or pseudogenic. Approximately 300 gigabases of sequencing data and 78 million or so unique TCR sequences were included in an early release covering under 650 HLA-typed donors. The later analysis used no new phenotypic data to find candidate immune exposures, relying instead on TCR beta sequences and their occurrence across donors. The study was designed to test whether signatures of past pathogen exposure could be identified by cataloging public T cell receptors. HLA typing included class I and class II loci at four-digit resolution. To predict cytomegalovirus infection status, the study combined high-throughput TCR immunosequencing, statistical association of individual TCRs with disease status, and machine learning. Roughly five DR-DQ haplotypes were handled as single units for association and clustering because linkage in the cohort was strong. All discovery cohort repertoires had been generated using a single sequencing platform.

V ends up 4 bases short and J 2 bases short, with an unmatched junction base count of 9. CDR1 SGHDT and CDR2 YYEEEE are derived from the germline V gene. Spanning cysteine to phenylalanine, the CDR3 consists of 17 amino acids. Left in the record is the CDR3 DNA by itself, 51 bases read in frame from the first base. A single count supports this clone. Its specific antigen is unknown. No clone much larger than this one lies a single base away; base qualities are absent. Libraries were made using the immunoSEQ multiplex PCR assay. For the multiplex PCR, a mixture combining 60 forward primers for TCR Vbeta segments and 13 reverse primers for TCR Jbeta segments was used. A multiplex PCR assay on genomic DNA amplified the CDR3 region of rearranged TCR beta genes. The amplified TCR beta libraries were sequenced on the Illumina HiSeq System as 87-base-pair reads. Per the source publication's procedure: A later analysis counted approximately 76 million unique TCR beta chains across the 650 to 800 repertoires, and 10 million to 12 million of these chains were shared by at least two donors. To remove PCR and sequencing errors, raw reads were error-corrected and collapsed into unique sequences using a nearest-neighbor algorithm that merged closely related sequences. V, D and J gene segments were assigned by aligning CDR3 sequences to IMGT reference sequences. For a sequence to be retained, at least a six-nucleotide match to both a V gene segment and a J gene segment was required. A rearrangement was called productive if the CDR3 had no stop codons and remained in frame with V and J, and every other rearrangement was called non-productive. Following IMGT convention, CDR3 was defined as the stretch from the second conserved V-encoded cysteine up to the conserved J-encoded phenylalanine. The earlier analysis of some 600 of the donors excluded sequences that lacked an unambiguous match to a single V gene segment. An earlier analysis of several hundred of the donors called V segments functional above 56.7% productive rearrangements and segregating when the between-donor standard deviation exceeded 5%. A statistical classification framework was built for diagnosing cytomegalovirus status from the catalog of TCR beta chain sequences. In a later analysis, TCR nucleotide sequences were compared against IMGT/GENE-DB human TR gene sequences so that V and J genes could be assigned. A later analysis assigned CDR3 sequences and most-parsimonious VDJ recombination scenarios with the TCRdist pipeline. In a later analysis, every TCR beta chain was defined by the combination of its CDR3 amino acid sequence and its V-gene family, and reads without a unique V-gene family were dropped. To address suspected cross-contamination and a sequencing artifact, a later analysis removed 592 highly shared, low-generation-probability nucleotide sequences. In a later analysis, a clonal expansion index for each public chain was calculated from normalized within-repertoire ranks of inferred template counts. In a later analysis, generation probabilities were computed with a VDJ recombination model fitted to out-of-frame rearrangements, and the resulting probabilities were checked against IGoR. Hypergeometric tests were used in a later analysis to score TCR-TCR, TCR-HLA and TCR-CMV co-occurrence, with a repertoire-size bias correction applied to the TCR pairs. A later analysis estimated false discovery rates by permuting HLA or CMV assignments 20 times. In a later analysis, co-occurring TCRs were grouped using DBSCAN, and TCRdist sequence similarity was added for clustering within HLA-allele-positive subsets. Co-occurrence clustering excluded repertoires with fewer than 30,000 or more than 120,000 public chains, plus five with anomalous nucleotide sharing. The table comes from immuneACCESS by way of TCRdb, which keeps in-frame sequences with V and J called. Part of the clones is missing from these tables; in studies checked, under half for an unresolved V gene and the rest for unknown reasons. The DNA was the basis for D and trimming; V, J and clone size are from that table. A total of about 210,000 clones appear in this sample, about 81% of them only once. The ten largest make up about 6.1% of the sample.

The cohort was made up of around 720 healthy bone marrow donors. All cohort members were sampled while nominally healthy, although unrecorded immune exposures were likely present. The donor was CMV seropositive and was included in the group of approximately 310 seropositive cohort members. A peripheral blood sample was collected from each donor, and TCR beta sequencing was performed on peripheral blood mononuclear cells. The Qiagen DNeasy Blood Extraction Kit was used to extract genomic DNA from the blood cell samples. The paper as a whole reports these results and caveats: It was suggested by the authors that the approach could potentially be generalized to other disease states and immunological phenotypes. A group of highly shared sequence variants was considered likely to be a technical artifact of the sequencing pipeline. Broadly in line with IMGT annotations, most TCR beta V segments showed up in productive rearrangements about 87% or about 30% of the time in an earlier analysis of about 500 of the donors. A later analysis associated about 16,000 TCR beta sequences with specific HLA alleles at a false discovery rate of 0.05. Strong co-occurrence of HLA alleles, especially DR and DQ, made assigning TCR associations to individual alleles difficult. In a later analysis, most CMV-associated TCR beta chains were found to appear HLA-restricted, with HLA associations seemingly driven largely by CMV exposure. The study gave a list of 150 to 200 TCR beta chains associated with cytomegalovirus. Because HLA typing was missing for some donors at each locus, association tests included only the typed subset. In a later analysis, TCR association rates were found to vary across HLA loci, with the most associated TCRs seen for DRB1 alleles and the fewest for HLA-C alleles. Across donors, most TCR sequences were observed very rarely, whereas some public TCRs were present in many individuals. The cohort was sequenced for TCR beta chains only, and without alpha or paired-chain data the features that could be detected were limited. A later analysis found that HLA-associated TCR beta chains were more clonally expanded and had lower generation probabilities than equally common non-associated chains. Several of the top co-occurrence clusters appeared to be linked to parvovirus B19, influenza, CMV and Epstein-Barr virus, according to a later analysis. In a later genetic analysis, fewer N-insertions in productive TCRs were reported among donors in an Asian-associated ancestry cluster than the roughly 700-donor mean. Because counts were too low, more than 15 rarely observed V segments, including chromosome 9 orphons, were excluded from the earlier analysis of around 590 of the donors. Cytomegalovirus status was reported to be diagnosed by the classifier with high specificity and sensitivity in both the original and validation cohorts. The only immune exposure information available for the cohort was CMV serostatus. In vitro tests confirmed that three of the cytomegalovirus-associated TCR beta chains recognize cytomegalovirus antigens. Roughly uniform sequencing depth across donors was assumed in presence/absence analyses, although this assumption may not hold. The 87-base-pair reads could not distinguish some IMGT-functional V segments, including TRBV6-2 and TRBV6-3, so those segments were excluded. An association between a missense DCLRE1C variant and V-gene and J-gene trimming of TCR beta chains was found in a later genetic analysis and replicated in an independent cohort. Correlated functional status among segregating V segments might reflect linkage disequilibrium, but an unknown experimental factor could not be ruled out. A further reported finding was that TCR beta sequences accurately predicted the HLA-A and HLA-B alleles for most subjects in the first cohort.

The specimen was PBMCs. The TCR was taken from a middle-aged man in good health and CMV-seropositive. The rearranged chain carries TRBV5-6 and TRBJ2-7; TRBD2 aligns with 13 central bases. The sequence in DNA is TGTGCCAGCAGCGATCCGGGACTAGCGGGACAGACCTACGAGCAGTACTTC. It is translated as CASSDPGLAGQTYEQYF. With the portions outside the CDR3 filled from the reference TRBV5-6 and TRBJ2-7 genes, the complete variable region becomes DAGVTQSPTHLIKTRGQQVTLRCSPKSGHDTVSWYQQALGQGPQFIFQYYEEEERQRGNFPDRFSGHQFPNYSSELNVNALLLGDSALYLCASSDPGLAGQTYEQYFGPGTRLTVT.